This is a list of T cell receptor beta chains from one sample in a study of low-dose radiotherapy and immunotherapy resistance in tumors. TCRdb used MiXCR to reprocess the reads, holding one entry per CDR3 protein. This repertoire shows 59,000 or so distinct CDR3 sequences, 26% found once; its top ten account for 5.5% to 8.5%. The material was PBMCs, obtained before treatment. The receptors derive from a male donor with rectosigmoid adenocarcinoma. The CDR3 runs from the conserved cysteine through the conserved F or W. The D gene is left open where the match is weak. Clone size is not always given. Where it is, it says once, few, many or a class for expanded clones.

d_gene | j_gene | v_gene | abundance | CDR3aa | CDR3nt
TRBD1 | TRBJ1-5 | TRBV3-1 | - | CASSQTGGSNQPQHF | TGTGCCAGCAGCCAAACAGGGGGCAGCAATCAGCCCCAGCATTTT
- | TRBJ2-4 | TRBV20-1 | many | CSARGTTDIQYF | TGCAGTGCTAGAGGGACGACGGACATTCAGTACTTC
- | TRBJ2-6 | TRBV5-1 | many | CASSFSGANVLTF | TGCGCCAGCAGCTTTTCCGGGGCCAACGTCCTGACTTTC
- | TRBJ2-7 | TRBV7-6 | - | CASSLAPTGDYEQYF | TGTGCCAGCAGCTTAGCGCCGACAGGAGATTACGAGCAGTACTTC
TRBD2 | TRBJ2-1 | TRBV4-2 | many | CASSRHGTSGDNEQFF | TGTGCCAGCAGCCGGCACGGGACTAGCGGGGACAATGAGCAGTTCTTC
- | TRBJ2-3 | TRBV5-1 | many | CASSLGAHTGSGTDTQYF | TGCGCCAGCAGCTTGGGGGCCCATACAGGGTCCGGCACAGATACGCAGTATTTT
TRBD1 | TRBJ2-7 | TRBV28 | many | CASSLRTGKNEQYF | TGTGCCAGCAGTTTGAGGACAGGGAAAAACGAGCAGTACTTC
- | TRBJ2-1 | TRBV7-9 | - | CASSRTGQNNEQFF | TGTGCCAGCAGCCGCACTGGACAAAACAATGAGCAGTTCTTC
- | TRBJ2-1 | TRBV6-5 | many | CASSYGQHNEQFF | TGTGCCAGCAGTTACGGACAACACAATGAGCAGTTCTTC
TRBD1 | TRBJ2-7 | TRBV6-2/TRBV6-3 | many | CASSRTGTESYEQYF | TGTGCCAGCAGTCGGACCGGGACAGAGTCCTACGAGCAGTACTTC
TRBD1 | TRBJ1-4 | TRBV29-1 | many | CSVADRGREKLFF | TGCAGCGTAGCTGACAGGGGGCGTGAAAAACTGTTTTTT
- | TRBJ1-5 | TRBV5-8 | few | CASSLAQNQPQHF | TGTGCCAGCAGCTTGGCCCAAAATCAGCCCCAGCATTTT
TRBD1 | TRBJ1-5 | TRBV2 | - | CASWTGRSNQPQHF | TGTGCCAGCTGGACAGGGAGAAGCAATCAGCCCCAGCATTTT
- | TRBJ2-3 | TRBV9 | many | CASSPLRGGGTDTQYF | TGTGCCAGCAGCCCCCTCAGGGGGGGCGGCACAGATACGCAGTATTTT
- | TRBJ1-5 | TRBV9 | many | CASSATENQPQHF | TGTGCCAGCAGCGCCACAGAGAATCAGCCCCAGCATTTT
TRBD1 | TRBJ2-5 | TRBV7-9 | few | CASSKGQGVARETQYF | TGTGCCAGCAGCAAGGGACAGGGGGTGGCGAGGGAGACCCAGTACTTC
- | TRBJ1-5 | TRBV6-5 | many | CASSSRIRGPQHF | TGTGCCAGCAGTTCCCGAATCAGGGGGCCCCAGCATTTT
TRBD2 | TRBJ2-5 | TRBV19 | many | CASSIGSSGGASETQYF | TGTGCCAGTAGTATAGGTTCCAGCGGGGGGGCCTCCGAGACCCAGTACTTC
- | TRBJ1-1 | TRBV29-1 | many | CSVEWGAGTEAFF | TGCAGCGTTGAATGGGGGGCTGGCACTGAAGCTTTCTTT
- | TRBJ1-6 | TRBV7-9 | many | CASSRGQYNSPLHF | TGTGCCAGCAGCCGTGGACAGTATAATTCACCCCTCCACTTT
- | TRBJ1-1 | TRBV2 | many | CASRQLNTEAFF | TGTGCCAGCCGACAGCTGAACACTGAAGCTTTCTTT
- | TRBJ1-5 | TRBV28 | medium-sized | CASSQGLGNQPQHF | TGTGCCAGCAGCCAGGGCTTGGGCAATCAGCCCCAGCATTTT
TRBD1 | TRBJ2-5 | TRBV13 | many | CASSFRGHEETQYF | TGTGCCAGCAGCTTTAGGGGGCACGAGGAGACCCAGTACTTC
TRBD2 | TRBJ2-1 | TRBV7-2 | many | CASSRRGVSSYNEQFF | TGTGCCAGCAGCCGGCGGGGGGTCAGCTCCTACAATGAGCAGTTCTTC
TRBD1 | TRBJ1-6 | TRBV18 | many | CASSLTTGGLDSPLHF | TGTGCCAGCTCACTAACGACAGGGGGCCTGGATTCACCCCTCCACTTT
- | TRBJ1-2 | TRBV5-1 | few | CASSLDGYGYTF | TGCGCCAGCAGCTTGGACGGCTATGGCTACACCTTC
- | TRBJ2-7 | TRBV7-2 | many | CASSLALRYEQYF | TGTGCCAGCAGCTTAGCGTTGCGGTACGAGCAGTACTTC
- | TRBJ2-5 | TRBV7-9 | few | CASSLAPASQETQYF | TGTGCCAGCAGCTTAGCGCCCGCCTCCCAAGAGACCCAGTACTTC
TRBD1 | TRBJ2-7 | TRBV4-3 | many | CASSQGTGTYEQYF | TGCGCCAGCAGCCAAGGGACAGGAACCTACGAGCAGTACTTC
- | TRBJ2-2 | TRBV11-2 | many | CASSVIRGARGGELFF | TGTGCCAGCAGCGTCATCCGGGGGGCACGGGGCGGGGAGCTGTTTTTT
- | TRBJ1-5 | TRBV27 | few | CASSSSGQPQHF | TGTGCCAGCAGCTCCTCGGGTCAGCCCCAGCATTTT
- | TRBJ2-1 | TRBV7-2 | many | CASSLAGPRRQFF | TGTGCCAGCAGCTTAGCGGGTCCAAGACGGCAGTTCTTC
- | TRBJ1-6 | TRBV14 | - | CASSQWGNSPLHF | TGTGCCAGCAGCCAATGGGGGAATTCACCCCTCCACTTT
- | TRBJ1-4 | TRBV20-1 | many | CSARVAGNEKLFF | TGCAGTGCTAGAGTGGCAGGGAATGAAAAACTGTTTTTT
- | TRBJ2-5 | TRBV3-1 | many | CASRRQQETQYF | TGTGCCAGCAGACGACAGCAAGAGACCCAGTACTTC
- | TRBJ2-3 | TRBV6-6 | medium-sized | CASSYFAGSSATDTQYF | TGTGCCAGCAGTTACTTTGCCGGGTCTAGCGCCACAGATACGCAGTATTTT
- | TRBJ2-7 | TRBV13 | many | CASSLVGESSYEQYF | TGTGCCAGCAGCTTAGTTGGGGAGAGCTCCTACGAGCAGTACTTC
- | TRBJ2-4 | TRBV3-1 | many | CASSHLAVAKNIQYF | TGTGCCAGCAGCCACCTAGCTGTAGCCAAAAACATTCAGTACTTC
- | TRBJ1-5 | TRBV7-2 | many | CASSLVLQGSNQPQHF | TGTGCCAGCAGCTTAGTTCTCCAAGGCTCCAATCAGCCCCAGCATTTT
- | TRBJ1-1 | TRBV12-3/TRBV12-4 | many | CASSFGQGIRAFF | TGTGCCAGCAGTTTTGGGCAGGGTATCCGAGCTTTCTTT
- | TRBJ2-3 | TRBV24-1 | many | CATSDLRSRGGTQYF | TGTGCCACCAGTGATTTGCGGTCCAGGGGAGGTACGCAGTATTTT
TRBD2 | TRBJ2-4 | TRBV7-9 | - | CASSSSSGRGNIQYF | TGTGCCAGCAGCTCCTCTAGCGGACGAGGGAACATTCAGTACTTC
TRBD1 | TRBJ2-7 | TRBV6-1 | many | CASSRTGAGDYEQYF | TGTGCCAGCAGCCGGACAGGGGCAGGAGACTACGAGCAGTACTTC
TRBD1 | TRBJ2-3 | TRBV5-1 | many | CASSAAGQALSTDTQYF | TGCGCCAGCAGCGCGGCCGGACAGGCTCTAAGCACAGATACGCAGTATTTT
- | TRBJ2-7 | TRBV7-9 | many | CASSPGQKLGEQYF | TGTGCCAGCAGCCCCGGACAGAAGCTGGGCGAGCAGTACTTC
TRBD2 | TRBJ2-7 | TRBV28 | many | CASSLYSSGIAYEQYF | TGTGCCAGCAGTTTATACTCTAGCGGGATAGCCTACGAGCAGTACTTC
TRBD2 | TRBJ2-3 | TRBV19 | many | CASHKTAGVGDTQYF | TGTGCCAGTCACAAAACGGCGGGAGTGGGAGATACGCAGTATTTT
- | TRBJ1-1 | TRBV27 | many | CASSFNGNTEAFF | TGTGCCAGCAGTTTCAACGGGAACACTGAAGCTTTCTTT